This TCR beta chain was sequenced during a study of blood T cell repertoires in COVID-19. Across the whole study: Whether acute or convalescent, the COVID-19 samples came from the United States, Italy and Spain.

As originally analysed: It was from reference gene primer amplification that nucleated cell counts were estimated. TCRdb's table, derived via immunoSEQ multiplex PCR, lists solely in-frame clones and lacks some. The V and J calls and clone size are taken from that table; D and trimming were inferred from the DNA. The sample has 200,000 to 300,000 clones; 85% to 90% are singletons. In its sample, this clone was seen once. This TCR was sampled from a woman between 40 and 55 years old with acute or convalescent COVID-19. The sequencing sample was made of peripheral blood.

The CDR3, as DNA: TGTGCCAGCAGCTCCCCTTGGAGGCCTTCAGGTGGCTACACCTTC. As protein: CASSSPWRPSGGYTF. The chain is built from TRBV5-8 and TRBJ1-2, with D unresolved. The CDR3 runs 15 residues. From germline, CDR1 is SGHTS and CDR2 YDEGEE. Trimming took off 3 bases at V and 7 bases at J, with 19 bases between the two ends.